This T cell receptor (beta chain) was obtained from a study of blood T cell repertoires in COVID-19. About the research overall: Spain, Italy and the United States supplied samples that represented acute and convalescent COVID-19. T cells, B-cell-depleted T cells, or PBMCs provided the cDNA or gDNA that served as material.

In the authors' methods: For nucleated cells, counts were estimated from reference gene primer amplification. Assay used: immunoSEQ multiplex PCR; TCRdb lists only in-frame clones, some missing. D and trimming come from the DNA, and the V and J calls and clone size come from that table. The sample shows some 65,000 clones, under 85% of them seen only once. V dropped 4 bases and J dropped 8; count of bases not matched to a gene: 10. Germline CDR1 reads MNHNS; CDR2 reads SASEGT. The CDR3 spans 16 residues. Source material: peripheral blood. V is TRBV6-1 and J is TRBJ2-3; 12 bases match TRBD2. The receptor was isolated from a woman in her 70s with acute or convalescent COVID-19. The CDR3 DNA reads as TGTGCCAGCAGTGCACTAGCGGGGGGCCGCGGGGTTACGCAGTATTTT. It yields the protein CASSALAGGRGVTQYF.